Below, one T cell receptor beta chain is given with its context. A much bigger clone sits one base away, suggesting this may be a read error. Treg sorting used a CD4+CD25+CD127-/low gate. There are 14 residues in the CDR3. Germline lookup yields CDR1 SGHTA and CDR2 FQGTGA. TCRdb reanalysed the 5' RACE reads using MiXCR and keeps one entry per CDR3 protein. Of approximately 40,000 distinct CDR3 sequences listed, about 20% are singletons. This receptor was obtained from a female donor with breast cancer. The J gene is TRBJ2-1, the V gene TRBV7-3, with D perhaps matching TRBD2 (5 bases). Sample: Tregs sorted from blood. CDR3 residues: CTSSLMGSYNEQFF. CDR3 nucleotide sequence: TGTACCAGCAGCTTAATGGGGAGTTACAATGAGCAGTTCTTC.